This is a list of T cell receptor beta chains from one sample in a study of neoadjuvant anti-PD-1 for oral cavity cancer. Data came from immunoSEQ multiplex PCR; TCRdb stores just in-frame clones and leaves some out. The table has roughly 15,000 clones, 40% seen once; the top ten hold 35% to 50%. Sample: tumor tissue, taken after nivolumab (anti-PD-1) treatment. These receptors all stem from a person aged 35-79 years with oral cavity squamous cell carcinoma. Each CDR3 is given with its conserved first and last residue. Fields, in order: clone size, J gene, D gene, CDR3 length, V gene, CDR3 DNA, CDR3 protein. The D gene is left open where the match is weak. Not every row has a clone size; where given, it reads once, few, many or a size class.

size: NA; J: TRBJ2-3; D: NA; length: 12; V: TRBV6-1; DNA: TGTGCCAGCCTAAGACTAGTAGGTACGCAGTATTTT; CDR3: CASLRLVGTQYF
size: NA; J: TRBJ1-5; D: NA; length: 13; V: TRBV4-1; DNA: TGCGCCAGCAGCCAAGAGCAATATCAGCCCCAGCATTTT; CDR3: CASSQEQYQPQHF
size: NA; J: TRBJ1-6; D: TRBD1; length: 16; V: TRBV4-2; DNA: TGTGCCAGCAGCCAAGATCCGGGACAGGGTAATTCACCCCTCCACTTT; CDR3: CASSQDPGQGNSPLHF
size: NA; J: TRBJ2-5; D: NA; length: 13; V: TRBV10-3; DNA: TGTGCCATCAGTGAGAGGACAGAAGAGACCCAGTACTTC; CDR3: CAISERTEETQYF
size: medium-sized; J: TRBJ1-5; D: NA; length: 13; V: TRBV27; DNA: TGTGCCAGCAGTTTATGGGACGATCAGCCCCAGCATTTT; CDR3: CASSLWDDQPQHF
size: few; J: TRBJ1-2; D: TRBD1; length: 14; V: TRBV6-6; DNA: TGTGCCAGCAGGGCGGGACAGATGAGCTATGGCTACACCTTC; CDR3: CASRAGQMSYGYTF
size: few; J: TRBJ2-5; D: TRBD2; length: 15; V: TRBV9; DNA: TGTGCCAGCAGCGTAGATGATAGCGGGGGCAAGACCCAGTACTTC; CDR3: CASSVDDSGGKTQYF
size: NA; J: TRBJ2-5; D: NA; length: 11; V: TRBV29-1; DNA: TGCAGCGTTAGGAGACAAGAGACCCAGTACTTC; CDR3: CSVRRQETQYF
size: NA; J: TRBJ2-3; D: NA; length: 15; V: TRBV4-1; DNA: TGCGCCAGCAGCCAAGCGACTTCTCTCACAGATACGCAGTATTTT; CDR3: CASSQATSLTDTQYF
size: few; J: TRBJ2-7; D: NA; length: 14; V: TRBV4-1; DNA: TGCGCCAGCAGCCAAGTAGGGGCGTCCTACGAGCAGTACTTC; CDR3: CASSQVGASYEQYF
size: few; J: TRBJ1-5; D: NA; length: 14; V: TRBV10-3; DNA: TGTGCCATCAGTGAGGTCGGCCTCAATCAGCCCCAGCATTTT; CDR3: CAISEVGLNQPQHF
size: NA; J: TRBJ2-3; D: TRBD2; length: 16; V: TRBV7-9; DNA: TGTGCCAGCAGCTTAGTGGCGGGGGTCCAGCTAGATACGCAGTATTTT; CDR3: CASSLVAGVQLDTQYF
size: NA; J: TRBJ1-3; D: TRBD1; length: 14; V: TRBV6-5; DNA: TGTGCCAGCAGTCGGGACAGGGTTGGAAACACCATATATTTT; CDR3: CASSRDRVGNTIYF
size: NA; J: TRBJ2-2; D: NA; length: 13; V: TRBV7-8; DNA: TGTGCCAGCAGTCTAAACCCCACCGGGGAGCTGTTTTTT; CDR3: CASSLNPTGELFF
size: NA; J: TRBJ2-3; D: NA; length: 15; V: TRBV6-5; DNA: TGTGCCAGCAGTTACAGGGGAGTAGGCACAGATACGCAGTATTTT; CDR3: CASSYRGVGTDTQYF
size: NA; J: TRBJ2-2; D: NA; length: 16; V: TRBV9; DNA: TGTGCCAGCAGCTCCGGATCGGGCCGAAACACCGGGGAGCTGTTTTTT; CDR3: CASSSGSGRNTGELFF
size: NA; J: TRBJ1-4; D: NA; length: 15; V: TRBV6-6; DNA: TGTGCCAGCAGTTACGGCGACAGTAACTCTGAAAAACTGTTTTTT; CDR3: CASSYGDSNSEKLFF
size: medium-sized; J: TRBJ2-7; D: TRBD1; length: 14; V: TRBV5-6; DNA: TGTGCCAGCAGCTTGCGTCAGGGGGTTCCTAAGCAGTACTTC; CDR3: CASSLRQGVPKQYF
size: NA; J: TRBJ2-7; D: TRBD1; length: 15; V: TRBV27; DNA: TGTGCCAGCAGTTTCGGGACAGGGGGCGGGTACGAGCAGTACTTC; CDR3: CASSFGTGGGYEQYF
size: NA; J: TRBJ2-7; D: NA; length: 12; V: TRBV6-6; DNA: TGTGCCAGCAGCTCAGGGATTGGCGAGCAGTACTTC; CDR3: CASSSGIGEQYF
size: NA; J: TRBJ1-5; D: NA; length: 13; V: TRBV11-2; DNA: TGTGCCAGCAGCTTAGGGACCAATCAGCCCCAGCATTTT; CDR3: CASSLGTNQPQHF
size: few; J: TRBJ1-2; D: TRBD1; length: 12; V: TRBV15; DNA: TGTGCCACCAGCAGAGCCGGGACAGGGATTTACTTC; CDR3: CATSRAGTGIYF
size: few; J: TRBJ1-4; D: NA; length: 14; V: TRBV6-5; DNA: TGTGCCAGCAGTTACGCCCGGGTTAATGAAAAACTGTTTTTT; CDR3: CASSYARVNEKLFF
size: NA; J: TRBJ1-1; D: NA; length: 13; V: TRBV11-2; DNA: TGTGCCAGCAGCTTAGTTGCGGGGCGCCGGGCTTTCTTT; CDR3: CASSLVAGRRAFF
size: NA; J: TRBJ2-2; D: TRBD1; length: 15; V: TRBV5-4; DNA: TGTGCCAGCAGCGATCGACAGGGGGCGACCGGGGAGCTGTTTTTT; CDR3: CASSDRQGATGELFF
size: once; J: TRBJ2-5; D: NA; length: 15; V: TRBV13; DNA: TGTGCCAGCAGCCAAGGGGACCTAGAGGGAGAGACCCAGTACTTC; CDR3: CASSQGDLEGETQYF
size: NA; J: TRBJ1-1; D: NA; length: 14; V: TRBV10-3; DNA: TGTGCCATCAGTGGAACAAGAGAGAACACTGAAGCTTTCTTT; CDR3: CAISGTRENTEAFF
size: NA; J: TRBJ1-2; D: NA; length: 15; V: TRBV6-6; DNA: TGTGCCAGCAGTTATATCGGCGGCAACGACTATGGCTACACCTTC; CDR3: CASSYIGGNDYGYTF
size: medium-sized; J: TRBJ1-6; D: NA; length: 15; V: TRBV6-6; DNA: TGTGCCAGCAGTTATGGCCCAGGGCCTAATTCACCCCTCCACTTT; CDR3: CASSYGPGPNSPLHF
size: NA; J: TRBJ2-7; D: NA; length: 12; V: TRBV6-5; DNA: TGTGCCAGCAGTTTGGATACCTACGAGCAGTACTTC; CDR3: CASSLDTYEQYF
size: NA; J: TRBJ2-7; D: NA; length: 14; V: TRBV11-2; DNA: TGTGCCAGCGCCCGGGACCCGGGAACCTCCGAGCAGTACTTC; CDR3: CASARDPGTSEQYF